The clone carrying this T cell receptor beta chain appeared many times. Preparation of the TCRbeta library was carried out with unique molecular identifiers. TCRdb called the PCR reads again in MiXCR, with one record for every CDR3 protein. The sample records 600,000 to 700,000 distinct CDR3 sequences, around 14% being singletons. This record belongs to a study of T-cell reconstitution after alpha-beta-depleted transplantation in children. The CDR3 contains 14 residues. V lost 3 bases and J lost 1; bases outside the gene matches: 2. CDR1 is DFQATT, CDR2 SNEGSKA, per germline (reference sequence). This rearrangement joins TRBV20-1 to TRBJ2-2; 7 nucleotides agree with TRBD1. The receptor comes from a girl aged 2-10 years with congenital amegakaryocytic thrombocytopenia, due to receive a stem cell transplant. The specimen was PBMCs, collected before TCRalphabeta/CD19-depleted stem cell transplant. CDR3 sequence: CSASRGLNTGELFF. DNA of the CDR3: TGCAGTGCTAGTAGGGGGCTGAACACCGGGGAGCTGTTTTTT.